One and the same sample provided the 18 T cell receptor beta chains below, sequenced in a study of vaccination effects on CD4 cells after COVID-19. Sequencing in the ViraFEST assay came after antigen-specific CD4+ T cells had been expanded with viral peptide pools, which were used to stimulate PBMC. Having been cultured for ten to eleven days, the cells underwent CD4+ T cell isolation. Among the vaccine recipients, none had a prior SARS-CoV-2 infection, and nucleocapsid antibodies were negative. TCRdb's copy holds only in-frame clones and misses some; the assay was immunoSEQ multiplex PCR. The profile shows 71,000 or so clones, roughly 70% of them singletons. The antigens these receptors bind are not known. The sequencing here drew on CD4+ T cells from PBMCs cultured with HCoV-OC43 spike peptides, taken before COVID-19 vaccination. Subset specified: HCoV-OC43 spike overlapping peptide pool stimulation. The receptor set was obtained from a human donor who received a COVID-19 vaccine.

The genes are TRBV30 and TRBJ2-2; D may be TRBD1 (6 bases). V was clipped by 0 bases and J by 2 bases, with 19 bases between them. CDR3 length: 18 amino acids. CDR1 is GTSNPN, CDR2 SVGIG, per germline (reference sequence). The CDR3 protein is CAWSVGGRGSINTGELFF. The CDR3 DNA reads TGTGCCTGGAGTGTAGGGGGACGGGGATCTATTAACACCGGGGAGCTGTTTTTT.

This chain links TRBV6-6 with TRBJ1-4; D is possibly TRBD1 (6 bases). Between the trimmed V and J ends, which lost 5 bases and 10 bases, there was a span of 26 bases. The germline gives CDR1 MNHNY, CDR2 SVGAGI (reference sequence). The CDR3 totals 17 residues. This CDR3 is CASSRFRGAGGVGKLFF. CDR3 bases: TGTGCCAGCAGTCGATTTCGGGGGGCTGGTGGAGTCGGAAAACTGTTTTTT.

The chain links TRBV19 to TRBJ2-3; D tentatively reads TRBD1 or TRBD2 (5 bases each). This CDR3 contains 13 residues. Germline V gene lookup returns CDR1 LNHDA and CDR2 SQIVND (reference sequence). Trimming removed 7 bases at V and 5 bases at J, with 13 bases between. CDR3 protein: CASNPGTRDTQYF. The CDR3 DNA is TGTGCCAGTAACCCCGGGACGCGAGATACGCAGTATTTT.

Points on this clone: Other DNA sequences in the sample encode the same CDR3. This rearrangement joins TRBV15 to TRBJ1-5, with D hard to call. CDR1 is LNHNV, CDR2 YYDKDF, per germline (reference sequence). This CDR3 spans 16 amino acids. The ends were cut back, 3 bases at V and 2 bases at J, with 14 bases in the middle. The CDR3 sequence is CATSRPGWERNQPQHF. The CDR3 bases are TGTGCCACCAGCAGGCCCGGGTGGGAGCGCAATCAGCCCCAGCATTTT.

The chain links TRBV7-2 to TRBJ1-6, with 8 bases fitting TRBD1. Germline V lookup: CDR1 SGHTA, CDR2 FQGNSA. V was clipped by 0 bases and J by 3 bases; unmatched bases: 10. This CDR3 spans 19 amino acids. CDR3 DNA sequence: TGTGCCAGCAGCTTAGCAGGGAGACAGGGGCGCCTCTATAATTCACCCCTCCACTTT. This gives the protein CASSLAGRQGRLYNSPLHF.

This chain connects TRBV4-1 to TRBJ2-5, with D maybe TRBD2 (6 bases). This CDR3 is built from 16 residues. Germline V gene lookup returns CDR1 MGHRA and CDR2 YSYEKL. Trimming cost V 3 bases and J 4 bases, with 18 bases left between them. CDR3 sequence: CASSHGSTAGLETQYF. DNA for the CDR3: TGCGCCAGCAGCCACGGGTCGACGGCGGGGCTAGAGACCCAGTACTTC.

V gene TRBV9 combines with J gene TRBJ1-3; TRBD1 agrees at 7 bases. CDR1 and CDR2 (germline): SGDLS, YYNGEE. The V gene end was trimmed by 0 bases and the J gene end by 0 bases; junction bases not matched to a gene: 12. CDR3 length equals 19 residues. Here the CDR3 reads CASSVAPMGQGGSGNTIYF. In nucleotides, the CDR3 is TGTGCCAGCAGCGTAGCTCCCATGGGCCAGGGGGGCTCTGGAAACACCATATATTTT. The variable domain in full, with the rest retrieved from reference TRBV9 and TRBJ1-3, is DSGVTQTPKHLITATGQRVTLRCSPRSGDLSVYWYQQSLDQGLQFLIQYYNGEERAKGNILERFSAQQFPDLHSELNLSSLELGDSALYFCASSVAPMGQGGSGNTIYFGEGSWLTVV.

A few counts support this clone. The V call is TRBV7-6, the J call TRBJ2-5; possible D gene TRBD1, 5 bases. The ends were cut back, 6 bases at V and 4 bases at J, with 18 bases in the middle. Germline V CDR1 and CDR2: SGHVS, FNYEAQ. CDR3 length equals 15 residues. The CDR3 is CASRKGIFRGETQYF. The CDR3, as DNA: TGTGCCAGCAGAAAAGGGATATTTAGGGGAGAGACCCAGTACTTC.

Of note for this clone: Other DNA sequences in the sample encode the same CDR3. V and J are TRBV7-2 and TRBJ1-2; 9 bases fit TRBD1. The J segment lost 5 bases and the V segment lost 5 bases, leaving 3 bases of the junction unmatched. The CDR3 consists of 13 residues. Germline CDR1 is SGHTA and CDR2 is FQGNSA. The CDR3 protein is CASSLDRGYGYTF. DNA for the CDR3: TGTGCCAGCAGCCTGGACAGGGGATATGGCTACACCTTC.

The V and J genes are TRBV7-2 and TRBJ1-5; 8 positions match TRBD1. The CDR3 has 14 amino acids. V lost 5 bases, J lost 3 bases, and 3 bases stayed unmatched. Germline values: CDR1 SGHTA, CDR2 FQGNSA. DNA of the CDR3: TGTGCCAGCAGCCTGGGACAGGTCAATCAGCCCCAGCATTTT. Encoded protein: CASSLGQVNQPQHF.

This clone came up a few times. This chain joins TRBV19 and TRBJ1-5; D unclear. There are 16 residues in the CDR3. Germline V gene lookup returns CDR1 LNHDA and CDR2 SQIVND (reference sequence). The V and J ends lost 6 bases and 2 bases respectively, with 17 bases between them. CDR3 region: CASRTRGLLGNQPQHF. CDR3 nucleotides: TGTGCCAGTAGGACCCGCGGACTTTTGGGCAATCAGCCCCAGCATTTT. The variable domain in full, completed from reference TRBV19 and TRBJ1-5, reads DGGITQSPKYLFRKEGQNVTLSCEQNLNHDAMYWYRQDPGQGLRLIYYSQIVNDFQKGDIAEGYSVSREKKESFPLTVTSAQKNPTAFYLCASRTRGLLGNQPQHFGDGTRLSIL.

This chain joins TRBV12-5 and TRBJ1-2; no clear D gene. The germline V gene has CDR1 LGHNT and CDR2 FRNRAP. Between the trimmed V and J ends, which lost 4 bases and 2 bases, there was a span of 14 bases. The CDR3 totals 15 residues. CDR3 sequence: CASGYRDLGNYGYTF. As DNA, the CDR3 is TGTGCTAGTGGTTACCGAGACCTCGGGAACTATGGCTACACCTTC.

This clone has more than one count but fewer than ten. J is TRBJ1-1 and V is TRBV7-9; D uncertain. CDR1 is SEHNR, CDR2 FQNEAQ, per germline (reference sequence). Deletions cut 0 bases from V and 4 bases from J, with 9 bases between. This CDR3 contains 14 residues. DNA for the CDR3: TGTGCCAGCAGCTTAGCAATAGGGTTCACTGAAGCTTTCTTT. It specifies CASSLAIGFTEAFF.

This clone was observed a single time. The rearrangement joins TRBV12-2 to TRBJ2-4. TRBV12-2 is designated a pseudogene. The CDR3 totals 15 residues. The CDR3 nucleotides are TGTGCAAGTCGCTCTGGTAGGATAGCCAAAAACATTCAGTACTTC. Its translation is CASRSGRIAKNIQYF.

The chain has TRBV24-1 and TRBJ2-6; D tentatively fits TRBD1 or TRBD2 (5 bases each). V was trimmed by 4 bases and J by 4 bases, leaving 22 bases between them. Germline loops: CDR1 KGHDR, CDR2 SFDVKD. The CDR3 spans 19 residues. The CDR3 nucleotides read TGTGCCACCAGTGACTCTCCGGGACGGCCTTCTTCGGGGGCCAACGTCCTGACTTTC. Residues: CATSDSPGRPSSGANVLTF.

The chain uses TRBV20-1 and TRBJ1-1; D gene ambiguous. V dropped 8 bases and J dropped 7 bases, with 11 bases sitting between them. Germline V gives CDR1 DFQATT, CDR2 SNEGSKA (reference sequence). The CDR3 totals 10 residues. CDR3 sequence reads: CSWRLGEAFF. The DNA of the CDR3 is TGCAGTTGGAGGTTGGGTGAAGCTTTCTTT.

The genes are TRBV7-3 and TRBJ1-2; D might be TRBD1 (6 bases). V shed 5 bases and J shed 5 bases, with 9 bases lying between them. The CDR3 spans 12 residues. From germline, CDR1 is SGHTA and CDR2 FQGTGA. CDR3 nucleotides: TGTGCCAGCAGCCTAGGGGGTTATGGCTACACCTTC. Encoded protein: CASSLGGYGYTF.

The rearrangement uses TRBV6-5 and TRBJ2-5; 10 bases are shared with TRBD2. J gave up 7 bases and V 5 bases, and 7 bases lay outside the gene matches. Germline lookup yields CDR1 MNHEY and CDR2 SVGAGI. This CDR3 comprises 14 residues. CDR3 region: CASSRAGGHGTQYF. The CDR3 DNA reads TGTGCCAGCAGTCGAGCGGGGGGGCATGGGACCCAGTACTTC.